This T cell receptor beta chain was identified during a study of monozygotic twins with cystic fibrosis. Only in-frame clones appear in the TCRdb table, and some are missing; sequencing was by immunoSEQ multiplex PCR. The sample consists of fewer than 30,000 clones, just over 90% of them appearing once. Germline V gene lookup returns CDR1 SGDLS and CDR2 YYNGEE. The CDR3 has 12 amino acids. Between the trimmed V and J ends, which lost 2 bases and 4 bases, there was a span of 4 bases. This clonotype was obtained from a girl aged 2 to 10 with cystic fibrosis. The V gene is TRBV9, the J gene TRBJ1-3, with unresolved D. Input material: blood. The CDR3 is CASSVTGNTIYF. The CDR3 bases are TGTGCCAGCAGCGTCACAGGAAACACCATATATTTT.